This passage covers 9 T cell receptor beta chains from one sample sequenced in a study of blood T cell repertoires in COVID-19. Sequencing used immunoSEQ multiplex PCR; TCRdb keeps in-frame clones, though not all of them. The sample includes some 240,000 clones, around 87% of them seen just once. Sequenced: PBMCs or T cells enriched from blood (not recorded which). These receptors came from a woman between 40 and 55 years old with acute COVID-19.

This clone was detected a few times. V gene TRBV6-1 combines with J gene TRBJ1-3; D unclear. V was cut by 1 base and J by 0 bases, with 16 bases left in between. CDR3 length equals 18 residues. Looked up from germline, CDR1 is MNHNS and CDR2 is SASEGT. The CDR3 region is CASSEVRAGHYSGNTIYF. The CDR3 DNA sequence: TGTGCCAGCAGTGAAGTGAGGGCAGGCCATTACTCTGGAAACACCATATATTTT.

V gene TRBV24-1 combines with J gene TRBJ2-1; D might be TRBD2 (5 bases). V lost 2 bases to trimming and J lost 2 bases, with 18 bases between them. Germline CDR1 reads KGHDR; CDR2 reads SFDVKD. The CDR3 contains 18 residues. The CDR3 here is CATSDSSRGPGTYNEQFF. In DNA form, the CDR3 reads TGTGCCACCAGTGATTCCTCACGAGGGCCCGGCACCTACAATGAGCAGTTCTTC.

This sequence joins TRBV14 and TRBJ1-5, with D possibly TRBD1 on 5 matching bases. Germline-derived CDR1 and CDR2 are SGHDN and FVKESK. The CDR3 extends over 13 amino acids. The ends were cut back, 2 bases at V and 6 bases at J, with 8 bases in the middle. The CDR3 DNA follows: TGTGCCAGCAGCCAATCAGGGCGTCAGCCCCAGCATTTT. Amino acids: CASSQSGRQPQHF. The variable domain in full, completed from reference TRBV14 and TRBJ1-5, reads EAGVTQFPSHSVIEKGQTVTLRCDPISGHDNLYWYRRVMGKEIKFLLHFVKESKQDESGMPNNRFLAERTGGTYSTLKVQPAELEDSGVYFCASSQSGRQPQHFGDGTRLSIL.

The rearrangement joins TRBV3-1 (or the pseudogene TRBV3-2) to TRBJ1-1; maybe TRBD1 (5 bases). V shed 3 bases and J shed 1 base, with 9 bases lying between them. Looked up from germline, CDR1 is LGHDT and CDR2 is YNNKEL (reference sequence). The CDR3 covers 14 residues. Here the CDR3 DNA reads TGTGCCAGCAGCCACGCAGGGAAGAACACTGAAGCTTTCTTT. The encoded protein is CASSHAGKNTEAFF.

The chain uses TRBV7-2 and TRBJ2-3; 9 bases agree with TRBD2. CDR3 length: 15 amino acids. Germline V CDR1 and CDR2: SGHTA, FQGNSA. J was trimmed by 4 bases and V by 5 bases; bases with no gene match: 7. For the CDR3, the DNA is TGTGCCAGCAGCCCTGGACTAGCGTGGGCAGATACGCAGTATTTT. Translating gives CASSPGLAWADTQYF.

This chain links TRBV9 with TRBJ2-3, with 8 positions matching TRBD1. The ends lost 0 bases at V and 3 bases at J; junction bases unmatched: 0. The CDR3 consists of 14 residues. Germline CDR1 reads SGDLS; CDR2 reads YYNGEE. The CDR3 nucleotides read TGTGCCAGCAGCGTAGGGACAGGGACAGATACGCAGTATTTT. Translating gives CASSVGTGTDTQYF.

Only one count was recorded for this clone. V is TRBV2 and J is TRBJ1-1; 8 bases agree with TRBD1. Germline assignment: CDR1 SNHLY and CDR2 FYNNEI. The CDR3 loop spans 15 amino acids. V trimming: 8 bases; J trimming: 6 bases; junction bases outside the gene matches: 14. CDR3 in DNA: TGTGCCAGCCGACAGGGGACAACTCTACGCGCTGAAGCTTTCTTT. Its protein product is CASRQGTTLRAEAFF.

The CDR3: CASSSRAGEYNSPLHF. The DNA of the CDR3 is TGTGCCAGCAGCAGCCGGGCAGGGGAGTATAATTCACCCCTCCACTTT. The genes are TRBV7-9 and TRBJ1-6, with D perhaps matching TRBD1 (6 bases). Germline lookup yields CDR1 SEHNR and CDR2 FQNEAQ (reference sequence). The CDR3 covers 16 residues. Trimming took off 5 bases at V and 4 bases at J, with 15 bases between the two ends.

This rearrangement joins TRBV12-3 or TRBV12-4 to TRBJ1-2, with D possibly matching TRBD1 (5 bases). Trimming shortened V by 7 bases and J by 8 bases, and 14 bases separated the two germline ends. The CDR3 consists of 12 residues. The CDR3 coding sequence is TGTGCCAGCAACGGAGCGGGGGAGGGCTACACCTTC. This encodes CASNGAGEGYTF.